This entry lists 19 T cell receptor beta chains sequenced from one sample in a study of T-cell memory formation after mild COVID-19. TCRdb itself ran the 5' RACE reads through MiXCR, one entry per CDR3 protein. The sample holds some 100,000 distinct CDR3 sequences, approximately 10% seen once. Sequencing was carried out using PBMCs or a T cell subset sorted from them (not recorded which). The receptor set was obtained from a man aged 18-30 years who had mild COVID-19 (a few samples of this study predate the infection). Cell type and time point are not known.

This clonotype occurred many times. The chain has TRBV5-1 and TRBJ2-5; 7 bases match TRBD2. V lost 2 bases to trimming and J lost 3 bases; unmatched junction nucleotides: 7. CDR1 is SGHRS and CDR2 is YFSETQ in the germline V gene. The CDR3 extends over 15 amino acids. In DNA form, the CDR3 reads TGCGCCAGCAGCTTCGCCATCACTAGCGAAGAGACCCAGTACTTC. Its translation: CASSFAITSEETQYF.

This chain links TRBV4-1 with TRBJ2-2, with D hard to call. CDR3 length equals 16 residues. V was pared by 1 base and J by 2 bases, with 11 bases between. Germline V gene lookup returns CDR1 MGHRA and CDR2 YSYEKL. This CDR3 reads CASSQGAGYNTGELFF. The DNA for the CDR3 is TGCGCCAGCAGCCAAGGTGCAGGTTACAACACCGGGGAGCTGTTTTTT.

This chain links TRBV9 with TRBJ2-1; D perhaps matches TRBD1 (6 bases). V lost 3 bases and J 4 bases, leaving 14 bases between the germline ends. CDR3 size: 15 residues. The germline CDR1 and CDR2 sequences are SGDLS and YYNGEE. The CDR3 DNA sequence: TGTGCCAGCAGCGAGGGGACAACAACTTACAATGAGCAGTTCTTC. Its protein is CASSEGTTTYNEQFF.

The chain employs TRBV5-1 and TRBJ2-1; 10 bases are a match to TRBD2. The V gene's germline CDR1 is SGHRS and CDR2 YFSETQ. V lost 3 bases to trimming and J lost 3 bases; unmatched junction nucleotides: 6. The CDR3 runs 16 residues. The DNA of the CDR3 is TGCGCCAGCAGCTCGAGGACTAGCGGAGACTACAATGAGCAGTTCTTC. Protein product: CASSSRTSGDYNEQFF.

A remark on this clonotype: A much larger clone is a single base away; this may be a read error. This chain joins TRBV6-4 and TRBJ2-3; 8 bases line up with TRBD2. CDR3 size: 15 residues. Germline loops: CDR1 MRHNA, CDR2 SNTAGT. Unmatched junction bases numbered 5, after V lost 2 bases and J lost 4 bases. In DNA, the CDR3 is TGTGCCAGCAGTGACGGAGCGGGGGCCGCAGATACGCAGTATTTT. Protein sequence: CASSDGAGAADTQYF.

V and J are TRBV28 and TRBJ2-3; 9 nucleotides match TRBD2. The CDR3 spans 16 residues. V was pared by 3 bases and J by 6 bases, with 10 bases of the junction left unmatched. In germline, CDR1 is MDHEN, CDR2 SYDVKM. CDR3 nucleotide sequence: TGTGCCAGCAGTTTCCTGCTAGCGGGGAGCGGGGATACGCAGTATTTT. It encodes CASSFLLAGSGDTQYF.

This clonotype was counted a few times. The rearrangement uses TRBV11-3 and TRBJ2-1; weak D call: TRBD1 (5 bases). V was clipped by 6 bases and J by 6 bases, with 15 bases between them. The CDR3 contains 14 residues. Germline loops: CDR1 SGHNT, CDR2 YENEEA. The CDR3 protein is CASSFSGLANEQFF. The CDR3 DNA sequence: TGTGCCAGCAGTTTTTCAGGGTTGGCCAATGAGCAGTTCTTC.

The table lists this clonotype with many counts. This chain connects TRBV6-2 or TRBV6-3 to TRBJ1-6, with no clear D. Germline CDR1 reads MNHEY; CDR2 reads SVGEGT. The germline V and J ends were trimmed by 2 bases and 10 bases, with 24 bases remaining between them. This CDR3 comprises 18 residues. CDR3 amino acids: CASSYAVRTPGDESPLHF. In DNA, the CDR3 is TGTGCCAGCAGTTACGCGGTTCGGACGCCGGGCGACGAGTCACCCCTCCACTTT.

This clonotype appeared a few times. V usage is TRBV5-5 and J usage is TRBJ1-2; weak D call: TRBD1 (5 bases). This CDR3 is 15 amino acids long. Germline values: CDR1 SGHKS, CDR2 YYEKEE (reference sequence). The germline V and J ends were trimmed by 3 bases and 4 bases, with 16 bases remaining between them. CDR3 sequence: CASSSPRGRGYGYTF. The CDR3, as DNA: TGTGCCAGCAGCTCGCCAAGGGGACGTGGCTATGGCTACACCTTC. Variable domain in full (rest from reference TRBV5-5 and TRBJ1-2): DAGVTQSPTHLIKTRGQQVTLRCSPISGHKSVSWYQQVLGQGPQFIFQYYEKEERGRGNFPDRFSARQFPNYSSELNVNALLLGDSALYLCASSSPRGRGYGYTFGSGTRLTVV.

This sequence joins TRBV5-1 and TRBJ1-1, with a weak D call TRBD1 (5 bases). Germline lookup yields CDR1 SGHRS and CDR2 YFSETQ. V was cut by 1 base and J by 0 bases, with 10 bases left in between. The CDR3 loop spans 15 amino acids. CDR3 in amino acids: CASSLSQGLNTEAFF. The CDR3, as DNA: TGCGCCAGCAGCTTGTCTCAGGGACTGAACACTGAAGCTTTCTTT.

This chain joins TRBV11-2 and TRBJ2-3, with 11 bases aligning to TRBD2. The germline CDR1 and CDR2 sequences are SGHAT and FQNNGV. CDR3 length: 15 residues. Germline trimming cut 3 bases from V and 7 bases from J; bases unmatched to any gene: 6. The CDR3 nucleotides are TGTGCCAGCAGCTTTAGCGGGGGGGCGTTGAATACGCAGTATTTT. This codes for CASSFSGGALNTQYF. Using reference TRBV11-2 and TRBJ2-3 for the parts outside the CDR3, the full variable domain is EAGVAQSPRYKIIEKRQSVAFWCNPISGHATLYWYQQILGQGPKLLIQFQNNGVVDDSQLPKDRFSAERLKGVDSTLKIQPAKLEDSAVYLCASSFSGGALNTQYFGPGTRLTVL.

In its sample, this clonotype was seen a few times. CDR3 DNA: TGTGCCAGCAGCTGGGGGGGAGCTTCACCCCTCCACTTT. Residues: CASSWGGASPLHF. The chain carries TRBV7-2 and TRBJ1-6; tentative D call: TRBD1 (5 bases). V was cut by 4 bases and J by 9 bases, with 10 bases left in between. The CDR3 has 13 amino acids. The germline gives CDR1 SGHTA, CDR2 FQGNSA.

A few counts support this clonotype. The J gene is TRBJ2-3, the V gene TRBV7-9; 8 bases align to TRBD1. CDR3 length equals 16 residues. Germline CDR1 SEHNR, CDR2 FQNEAQ (reference sequence). V trimming: 6 bases; J trimming: 0 bases; junction bases outside the gene matches: 8. CDR3 protein: CASSSTGGPSTDTQYF. The CDR3 DNA is TGTGCCAGCAGTTCTACAGGGGGGCCCAGCACAGATACGCAGTATTTT.

CDR3 sequence reads: CASSPTGGPDTQYF. The CDR3 DNA sequence: TGTGCCAGCAGCCCGACAGGGGGCCCAGATACGCAGTATTTT. J is TRBJ2-3 and V is TRBV7-9, with 10 bases lining up with TRBD1. From germline, CDR1 is SEHNR and CDR2 FQNEAQ (reference sequence). The V and J ends lost 5 bases and 4 bases, in that order; junction bases with no gene match: 3. CDR3 length: 14 residues.

V usage is TRBV6-5 and J usage is TRBJ2-7; tentative D call: TRBD1 (5 bases). Trimming stripped 2 bases from V and 5 bases from J, with 7 bases between. The CDR3 is made up of 12 amino acids. In germline, CDR1 is MNHEY, CDR2 SVGAGI. The CDR3, as DNA: TGTGCCAGCAGTTACGTAGGGGACGAGCAGTACTTC. Protein product: CASSYVGDEQYF.

The V gene is TRBV24-1, the J gene TRBJ2-1; 7 nucleotides line up with TRBD1. The length of the CDR3 is 16 residues. Unmatched junction bases numbered 9, after V lost 3 bases and J lost 5 bases. Looked up from germline, CDR1 is KGHDR and CDR2 is SFDVKD. DNA of the CDR3: TGTGCCACCAGTGATACCCCGCCGGGACAGCACAATGAGCAGTTCTTC. This encodes CATSDTPPGQHNEQFF.

In its sample, this clonotype was seen many times. The J gene is TRBJ2-1, the V gene TRBV6-1, with 12 bases identical to TRBD1. Germline V lookup: CDR1 MNHNS, CDR2 SASEGT. The length of the CDR3 is 15 residues. The V and J ends lost 7 bases and 10 bases, in that order; junction bases with no gene match: 11. The CDR3 reads CASTIRDRGPEEQFF. The CDR3 nucleotides read TGTGCCAGCACTATCCGGGACAGGGGGCCAGAAGAGCAGTTCTTC.

This rearrangement joins TRBV6-5 to TRBJ2-3; no clear D gene. This CDR3 contains 14 residues. CDR1 and CDR2 (germline): MNHEY, SVGAGI. The V end lost 6 bases, the J end lost 3 bases, and 13 bases lay between the germline ends. The CDR3 DNA follows: TGTGCCAGCAGCGTGGCAATTGGGACAGATACGCAGTATTTT. This codes for CASSVAIGTDTQYF.

There are a few counts of this clonotype. In DNA, the CDR3 is TGTGCCAGCAGCTTAGGGACAGGGGAAACCGGGGAGCTGTTTTTT. Its translation is CASSLGTGETGELFF. The rearrangement links TRBV7-6 to TRBJ2-2, with 9 positions matching TRBD1. This CDR3 is 15 amino acids long. Germline CDR1 reads SGHVS; CDR2 reads FNYEAQ. V shed 1 base and J 5 bases; nucleotides not matched to a gene: 2.